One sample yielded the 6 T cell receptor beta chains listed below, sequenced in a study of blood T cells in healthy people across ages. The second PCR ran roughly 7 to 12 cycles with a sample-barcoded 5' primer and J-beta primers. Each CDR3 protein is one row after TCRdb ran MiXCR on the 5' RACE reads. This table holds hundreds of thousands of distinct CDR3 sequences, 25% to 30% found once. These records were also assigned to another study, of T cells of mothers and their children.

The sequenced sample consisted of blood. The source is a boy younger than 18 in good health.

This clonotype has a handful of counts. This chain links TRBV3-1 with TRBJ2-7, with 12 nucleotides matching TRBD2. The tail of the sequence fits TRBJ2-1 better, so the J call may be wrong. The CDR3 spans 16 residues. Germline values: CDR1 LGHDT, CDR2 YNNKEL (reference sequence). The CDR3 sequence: CASSQDTSGGQYEQFF. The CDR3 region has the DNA TGTGCCAGCAGCCAAGATACTAGCGGGGGGCAGTATGAGCAGTTCTTC.

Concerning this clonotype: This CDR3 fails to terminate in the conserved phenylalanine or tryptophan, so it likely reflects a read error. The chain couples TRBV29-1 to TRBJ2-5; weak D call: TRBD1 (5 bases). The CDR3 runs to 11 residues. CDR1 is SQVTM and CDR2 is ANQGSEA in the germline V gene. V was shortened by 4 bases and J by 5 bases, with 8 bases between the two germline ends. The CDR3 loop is CSVADSETQYL. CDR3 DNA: TGCAGCGTTGCCGACAGCGAGACCCAGTACCTC.

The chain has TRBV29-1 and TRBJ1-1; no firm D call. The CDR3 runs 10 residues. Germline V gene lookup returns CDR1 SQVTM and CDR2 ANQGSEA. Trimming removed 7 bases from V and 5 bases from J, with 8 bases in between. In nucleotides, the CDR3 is TGCAGCGCTGAGGTGACTGAAGCTTTCTTT. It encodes CSAEVTEAFF.

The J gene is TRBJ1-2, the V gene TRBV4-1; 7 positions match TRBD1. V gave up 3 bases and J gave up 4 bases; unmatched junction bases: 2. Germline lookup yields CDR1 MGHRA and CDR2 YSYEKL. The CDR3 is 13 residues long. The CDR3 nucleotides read TGCGCCAGCAGCCAGGGACAGTTCTATGGCTACACCTTC. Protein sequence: CASSQGQFYGYTF.

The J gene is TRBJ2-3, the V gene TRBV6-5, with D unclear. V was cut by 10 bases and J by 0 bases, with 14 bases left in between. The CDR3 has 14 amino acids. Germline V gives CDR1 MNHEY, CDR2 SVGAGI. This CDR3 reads CATMLDASTDTQYF. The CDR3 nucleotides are TGTGCCACTATGTTAGACGCTAGCACAGATACGCAGTATTTT.

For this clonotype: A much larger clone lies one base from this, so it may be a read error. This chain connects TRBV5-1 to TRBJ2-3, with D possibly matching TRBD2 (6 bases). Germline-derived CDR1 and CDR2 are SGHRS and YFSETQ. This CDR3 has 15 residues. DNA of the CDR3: TGCGCCAGCAGCTTGGTCGGGGGAGGCACAAATACGCAGTATTTT. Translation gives CASSLVGGGTNTQYF.